One sample yielded the 11 T cell receptor beta chains listed below, sequenced in a study of CD8 T cells in Susac syndrome. Reverse transcription used about 0.45 to 1 ug RNA and random hexamers. TCRdb ran MiXCR on the immunoSEQ multiplex PCR reads and lists one entry per CDR3 protein. Of roughly 180,000 distinct CDR3 sequences listed, about 95% were seen once; the top ten hold approximately 0.1%. The sample consisted of CD4+ T cells from PBMCs. The source of these receptors is a human donor in good health.

The rearrangement links TRBV20-1 to TRBJ2-1; tentative D call: TRBD2 (6 bases). This CDR3 has 15 residues. The V end was cut by 4 bases, the J end by 1 base, with 14 bases between. CDR1 is DFQATT and CDR2 is SNEGSKA in the germline V gene (reference sequence). In nucleotides, the CDR3 is TGCAGTGCTACTTCTAGCGATCCTTCCTACAATGAGCAGTTCTTC. Encoded protein: CSATSSDPSYNEQFF.

This chain connects TRBV28 to TRBJ2-5, with D perhaps matching TRBD2 (6 bases). With 5 bases removed from V and 5 bases from J, the gap between germline ends came to 12 bases. The CDR3 runs 13 residues. Germline lookup yields CDR1 MDHEN and CDR2 SYDVKM. In DNA, the CDR3 is TGTGCCAGCAGTACCAGCGGGCTGGAGACCCAGTACTTC. As protein: CASSTSGLETQYF.

The rearrangement links TRBV5-6 to TRBJ2-7, with a tentative D call TRBD2 (5 bases). The CDR3 is 14 amino acids. Between the trimmed V and J ends, which lost 3 bases and 6 bases, there was a span of 16 bases. Germline CDR1 is SGHDT and CDR2 is YYEEEE. The CDR3 loop reads CASSYGGLQSEQYF. The CDR3 bases are TGTGCCAGCAGCTATGGAGGCCTGCAGTCCGAGCAGTACTTC.

This clonotype was counted once. The rearrangement links TRBV29-1 to TRBJ2-5; D remains unclear. Germline lookup yields CDR1 SQVTM and CDR2 ANQGSEA. The CDR3 is 13 residues long. Trimming removed 4 bases at V and 1 base at J, with 10 bases between. This CDR3 is CSVAPAAQETQYF. The CDR3 DNA reads TGCAGCGTTGCCCCCGCAGCCCAAGAGACCCAGTACTTC. Full variable domain (outside the CDR3, taken from reference TRBV29-1 and TRBJ2-5): SAVISQKPSRDICQRGTSLTIQCQVDSQVTMMFWYRQQPGQSLTLIATANQGSEATYESGFVIDKFPISRPNLTFSTLTVSNMSPEDSSIYLCSVAPAAQETQYFGPGTRLLVL.

CDR3 residues: CASSFQPNEQFF. The CDR3 region has the DNA TGTGCCAGCAGTTTTCAGCCGAATGAGCAGTTCTTC. This chain links TRBV28 with TRBJ2-1; D is unclear. Trimming removed 3 bases at V and 7 bases at J, with 7 bases between. CDR1 MDHEN and CDR2 SYDVKM come from the germline V gene. The length of the CDR3 is 12 residues.

This chain joins TRBV18 and TRBJ2-7; D ambiguous. In germline, CDR1 is KGHSH, CDR2 LQKENI. The CDR3 runs to 11 residues. V was trimmed by 6 bases and J by 7 bases, leaving 10 bases between them. The CDR3 sequence is CASSSEVEQYF. Written as DNA, the CDR3 is TGTGCCAGCTCCTCCGAAGTTGAGCAGTACTTC.

This chain connects TRBV30 to TRBJ2-7, with D unclear. The CDR3 covers 11 residues. V was shortened by 0 bases and J by 2 bases, with 2 bases between the two germline ends. Germline values: CDR1 GTSNPN, CDR2 SVGIG (reference sequence). CDR3: CAWSVPYEQYF. CDR3 DNA sequence: TGTGCCTGGAGTGTACCCTACGAGCAGTACTTC. Full variable domain (missing parts from reference TRBV30 and TRBJ2-7): SQTIHQWPATLVQPVGSPLSLECTVEGTSNPNLYWYRQAAGRGLQLLFYSVGIGQISSEVPQNLSASRPQDRQFILSSKKLLLSDSGFYLCAWSVPYEQYFGPGTRLTVT.

The genes are TRBV20-1 and TRBJ2-5; a weak D match, TRBD1 (6 bases). This CDR3 is built from 12 residues. V was clipped by 4 bases and J by 4 bases, with 10 bases between them. Per germline, CDR1 DFQATT and CDR2 SNEGSKA (reference sequence). This chain's CDR3 is CSAIQGGETQYF. As DNA, the CDR3 is TGCAGTGCTATACAGGGTGGAGAGACCCAGTACTTC.

This clonotype was seen only once. The chain couples TRBV5-1 to TRBJ1-1, with unresolved D. The germline V gene has CDR1 SGHRS and CDR2 YFSETQ. The CDR3 length is 14 residues. The germline V and J ends were trimmed by 0 bases and 6 bases, with 12 bases remaining between them. The CDR3 sequence: CASSLDPFRAEAFF. CDR3 bases: TGCGCCAGCAGCTTGGACCCTTTTAGGGCTGAAGCTTTCTTT.

The V call is TRBV27, the J call TRBJ2-3; perhaps TRBD2 as D (6 bases). This CDR3 has 16 amino acids. V was pared by 0 bases and J by 0 bases, with 10 bases between. Germline values: CDR1 MNHEY, CDR2 SMNVEV (reference sequence). The DNA of the CDR3 is TGTGCCAGCAGTTTATCGGGTAGCGGTAGCACAGATACGCAGTATTTT. Translated, it gives CASSLSGSGSTDTQYF.

The chain employs TRBV5-1 and TRBJ2-5; weak D call: TRBD1 (6 bases). Per germline, CDR1 SGHRS and CDR2 YFSETQ. V lost 0 bases, J lost 7 bases, and 10 bases lay in between. CDR3 length: 13 residues. The CDR3 nucleotides are TGCGCCAGCAGCTTGGCAGGGGAAGGGACCCAGTACTTC. Translation gives CASSLAGEGTQYF. Full variable domain (rest looked up from reference TRBV5-1 and TRBJ2-5): KAGVTQTPRYLIKTRGQQVTLSCSPISGHRSVSWYQQTPGQGLQFLFEYFSETQRNKGNFPGRFSGRQFSNSRSEMNVSTLELGDSALYLCASSLAGEGTQYFGPGTRLLVL.